A single count supports the clone carrying this T cell receptor (beta chain). The data originate from a study of shared clonotypes between healthy human individuals. TCRdb's table, derived via immunoSEQ multiplex PCR, lists solely in-frame clones and lacks some. The sample comprises approximately 840,000 clones, 96% of which are singletons, and about 0.21% rests with the top ten. Positively selected for CCR7, the CD45RO-negative cells used as naive CD8 cells excluded terminally differentiated effector memory CD45RA+ cells. V was pared by 3 bases and J by 10 bases, with 19 bases of the junction left unmatched. Looked up from germline, CDR1 is MNHEY and CDR2 is SMNVEV (reference sequence). This CDR3 has 18 amino acids.

The origin of this receptor is a man in his thirties or forties in good health. This chain links TRBV27 with TRBJ2-1; 9 bases are shared with TRBD2. The sequenced sample consisted of naive CD8+ T cells sorted from blood. CDR3 sequence reads: CASSLSSGTTRGLTEQFF. The CDR3, as DNA: TGTGCCAGCAGTTTGTCTAGCGGGACCACTCGTGGATTAACGGAGCAGTTCTTC.